This T cell receptor (beta chain) was sequenced during a study of shared clonotypes between healthy human individuals. Generated by immunoSEQ multiplex PCR, the TCRdb table keeps only in-frame clones and is missing some. The sample has roughly 2.2 million clones; approximately 93% are singletons. Losses at the gene ends were 2 bases for V and 3 bases for J; bases not matched to a gene: 3. Germline loops: CDR1 MDHEN, CDR2 SYDVKM. This CDR3 is 15 amino acids long. For this clone: The sample carries other DNA sequences with the same CDR3.

The V and J genes are TRBV28 and TRBJ2-1, with 8 bases that match TRBD2. The receptor comes from a man aged 18 to 29 in good health. Some clones in this sample may be carry-over from other donors' samples. Sequencing input: naive CD4+ T cells from PBMCs. Subset given: CD45RA+ positively selected. The CDR3 DNA follows: TGTGCCAGCAGTTTACCTAGCGGGCACTACAATGAGCAGTTCTTC. It encodes CASSLPSGHYNEQFF.